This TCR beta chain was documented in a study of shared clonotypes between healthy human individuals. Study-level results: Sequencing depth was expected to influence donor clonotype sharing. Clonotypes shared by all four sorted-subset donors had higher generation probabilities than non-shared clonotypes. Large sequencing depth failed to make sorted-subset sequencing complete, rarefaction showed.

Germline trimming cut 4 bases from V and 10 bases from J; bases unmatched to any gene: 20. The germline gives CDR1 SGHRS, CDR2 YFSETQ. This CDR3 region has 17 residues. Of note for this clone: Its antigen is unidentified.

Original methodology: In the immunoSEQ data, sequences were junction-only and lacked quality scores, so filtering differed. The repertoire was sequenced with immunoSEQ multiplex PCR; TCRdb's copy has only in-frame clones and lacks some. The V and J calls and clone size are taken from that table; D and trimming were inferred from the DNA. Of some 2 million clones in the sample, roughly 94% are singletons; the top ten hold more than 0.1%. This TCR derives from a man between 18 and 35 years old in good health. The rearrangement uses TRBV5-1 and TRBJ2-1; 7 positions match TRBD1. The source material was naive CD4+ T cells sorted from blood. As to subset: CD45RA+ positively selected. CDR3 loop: CASSNPPTGQLKREQFF. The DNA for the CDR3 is TGCGCCAGCAGCAACCCCCCGACAGGGCAGTTAAAGAGGGAGCAGTTCTTC.